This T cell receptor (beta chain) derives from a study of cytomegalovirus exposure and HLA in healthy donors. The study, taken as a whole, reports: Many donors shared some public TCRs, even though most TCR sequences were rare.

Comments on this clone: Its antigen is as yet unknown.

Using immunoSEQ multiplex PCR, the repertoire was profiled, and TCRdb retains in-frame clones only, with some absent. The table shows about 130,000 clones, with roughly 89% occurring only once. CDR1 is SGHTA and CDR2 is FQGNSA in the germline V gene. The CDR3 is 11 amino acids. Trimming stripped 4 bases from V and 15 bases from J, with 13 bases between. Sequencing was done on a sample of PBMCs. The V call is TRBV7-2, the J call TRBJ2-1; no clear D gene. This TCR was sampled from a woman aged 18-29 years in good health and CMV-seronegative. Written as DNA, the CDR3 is TGTGCCAGCAGCTCGCAGTATCTCCGGTTCTTC. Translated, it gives CASSSQYLRFF.